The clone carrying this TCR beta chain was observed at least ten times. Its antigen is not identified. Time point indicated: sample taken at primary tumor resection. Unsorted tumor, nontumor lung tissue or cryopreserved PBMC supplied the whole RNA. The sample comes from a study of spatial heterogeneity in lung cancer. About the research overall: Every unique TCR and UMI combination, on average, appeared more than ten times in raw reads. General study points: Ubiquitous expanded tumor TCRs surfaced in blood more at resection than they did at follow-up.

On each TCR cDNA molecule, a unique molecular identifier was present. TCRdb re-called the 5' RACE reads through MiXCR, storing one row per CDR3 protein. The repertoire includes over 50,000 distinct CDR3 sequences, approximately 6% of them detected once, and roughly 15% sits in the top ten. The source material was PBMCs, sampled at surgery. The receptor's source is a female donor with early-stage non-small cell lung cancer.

The DNA of the CDR3 is TGCAGCCCGCACCCCGGGACACTCCAAGAGACCCAGTACTTC. This sequence encodes CSPHPGTLQETQYF. The chain recombines TRBV29-1 with TRBJ2-5, with D tentatively TRBD1 (6 bases). Looked up from germline, CDR1 is SQVTM and CDR2 is ANQGSEA. Trimming removed 8 bases from V and 1 base from J, with 17 bases in between. The CDR3 has 14 amino acids.